This T cell receptor (beta chain) was observed in a study of cytomegalovirus exposure and HLA in healthy donors. PCR was performed using 60 Vbeta and 13 Jbeta primers. The method was immunoSEQ multiplex PCR; TCRdb's version includes in-frame clones alone and lacks a portion of them. The sample includes 100,000 to 150,000 clones, less than 85% seen only once; the top ten take 1%. Study-level results: TRBV6-2, TRBV6-3 and some other V segments were unresolvable in 87-base-pair reads. Cytomegalovirus association was assigned to 150 to 200 TCR beta chains.

Concerning this clone itself: Its antigen is undetermined.

Trimming left V 4 bases short and J 2 bases short, with 18 bases between. This CDR3 is built from 17 residues. In germline, CDR1 is MNHNS, CDR2 SASEGT. The rearrangement joins TRBV6-1 to TRBJ2-1, with D perhaps TRBD2 (6 bases). The TCR comes from a man between 35 and 55 years old in good health and CMV-seronegative. The sequenced sample consisted of PBMCs. DNA for the CDR3: TGTGCCAGCAGTGTCTATTACGGGAGCTCCGCCTACAATGAGCAGTTCTTC. Translated: CASSVYYGSSAYNEQFF.